This T cell receptor beta chain stems from a study of blood T cell repertoires in COVID-19 (dated by TCRdb to 2020 to 2022). For the study in its entirety: Samples from collaborators originated in the United States, Italy and Spain and spanned both the acute and convalescent phases of COVID-19. A freely available public database, intended as a resource for researchers studying the immune response to SARS-CoV-2, is where the repertoires were released. A de-identified subject ID, COVID-19 status, age in years and sex were almost always included in the sample metadata. Samples were obtained from the ongoing ImmuneRACE study (first 160 participants) and from 1,254 subjects provided by 6 global collaborators. Where available, HLA class I and class II types were taken from metadata supplied by the sample provider and were not determined by assay-based typing. The prospective study material was composed of cDNA or gDNA derived from T cells, B-cell-depleted T cells, or PBMCs. Subjects who had been exposed to COVID-19, were actively infected with it, or had recovered from it provided the deeply sampled blood TCRbeta repertoires that made up the dataset. What the study reported, not specific to this receptor: Clinical and demographic metadata were provided uncurated, with the amount varying by source and participant.

Spanning cysteine to phenylalanine, the CDR3 consists of 15 amino acids. The entry retains the CDR3 DNA only, 45 bases that are in frame from base 1. From the germline V gene (reference sequence), CDR1 is MNHEY and CDR2 is SMNVEV. Trimmed from V: 3 bases; trimmed from J: 8 bases; junction bases lacking a gene match: 8. Regarding this clone: Its antigen target is currently unknown. The record has no base qualities; no much larger clone is one base away.

TCRbeta CDR3 regions were amplified from genomic DNA by means of the immunoSEQ Assay, a bias-controlled multiplex PCR. As for how the authors treated the data: Nucleated cell counts per sample were estimated from amplification of reference gene primers within the assay. To quantify the absolute abundance of each unique TCRbeta CDR3 rearrangement, sequence reads were collapsed and filtered. For each sample, productive Simpson clonality was calculated by taking the square root of Simpson's diversity index across productive rearrangements. The source is immuneACCESS, and TCRdb retained only in-frame sequences with V and J called. Part of the clones is not carried over; for the studies checked, unresolved V genes explain less than half of this, and the remainder is unexplained. The DNA gave D and trimming, while V, J and clone size come from that table. The sample contains roughly 100,000 clones, about nine tenths of them found a single time. About 4% of the sample is held by the ten biggest clonotypes.

Each collaborating institution followed its own protocols to collect whole blood in K2EDTA tubes. For TCRbeta analysis, collaborator samples were shipped as frozen whole blood, as isolated PBMCs, or as DNA extracted from either sample type. The chain is assembled from TRBV27 and TRBJ1-2; 11 central bases correspond to TRBD1. The source material was peripheral blood. This receptor was identified in a man aged 18 to 35 with acute or convalescent COVID-19. The DNA sequence is as follows: TGTGCCAGCAGTTTGAGGGGACAGGGGGATCGGGGCTACACCTTC. This gives the protein CASSLRGQGDRGYTF.